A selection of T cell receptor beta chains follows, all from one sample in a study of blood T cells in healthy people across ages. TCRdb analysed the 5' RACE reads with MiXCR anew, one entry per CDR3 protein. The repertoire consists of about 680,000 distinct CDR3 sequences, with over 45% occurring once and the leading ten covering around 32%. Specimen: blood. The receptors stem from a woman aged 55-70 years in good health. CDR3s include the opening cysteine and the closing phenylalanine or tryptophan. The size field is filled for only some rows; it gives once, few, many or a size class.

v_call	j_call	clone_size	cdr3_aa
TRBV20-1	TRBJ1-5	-	CSARDQGNQPQHF
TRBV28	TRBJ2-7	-	CASSGGFRNEQYF
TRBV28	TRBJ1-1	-	CASRKTGGMNTEAFF
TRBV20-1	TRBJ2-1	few	CSAPGLAGWDNEQFF
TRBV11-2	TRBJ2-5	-	CASSLVSFETQYF
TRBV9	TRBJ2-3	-	CASSPGASEYFSDTQYF
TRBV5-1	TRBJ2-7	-	CASSLAVTGTSEQYF
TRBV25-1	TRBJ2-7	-	CASSELGQGDYGQYF
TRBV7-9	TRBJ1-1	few	CASSLVAVSLNTEAFF
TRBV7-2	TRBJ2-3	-	CACSPLASTDTQYF
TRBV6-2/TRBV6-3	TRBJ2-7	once	CASRRDRDFYEQYF
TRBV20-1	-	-	CSARDRRIYEQYF
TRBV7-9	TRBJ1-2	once	CASSLKNRVEGYTF
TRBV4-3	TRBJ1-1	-	CASSPVAGNTEAFF
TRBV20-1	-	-	CSARRDTLPYEQYF
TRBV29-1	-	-	CSVVAVGTSGSYNEQYF
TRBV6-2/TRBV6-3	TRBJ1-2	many	CAVGDSSIGGYTF
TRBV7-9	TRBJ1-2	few	CASSSNNGQGYHGYTF
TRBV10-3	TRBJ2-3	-	CATWDYTDTQYF
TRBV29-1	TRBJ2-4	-	CSVVPGSGAKNIQYF
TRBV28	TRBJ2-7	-	CASSHGGSGSPTYEQYF
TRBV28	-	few	CASSLAFYEQYF
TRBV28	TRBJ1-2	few	CASSPRTGWGGYTF
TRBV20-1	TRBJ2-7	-	CSAAAQVEVCEQYF
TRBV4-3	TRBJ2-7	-	CASSQDSTDYEQYF
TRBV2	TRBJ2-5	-	CASSDRQGQETQYF
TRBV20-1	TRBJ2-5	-	CSPWPEETQYF
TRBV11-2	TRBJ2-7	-	CASSPLSRRGGDYEQYF
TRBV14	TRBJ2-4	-	CASSYDYSGNIQYF
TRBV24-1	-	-	CATGQLYNEQYF
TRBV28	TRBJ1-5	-	CASIQGQLSNQPQHF
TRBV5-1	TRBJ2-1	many	CASSLVAGAYNEQFF
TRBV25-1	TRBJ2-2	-	CASSVQTGTRTGELFF
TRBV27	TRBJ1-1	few	CASSLFGVNTEAFF
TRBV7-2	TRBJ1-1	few	CASSEHRGINTEAFF
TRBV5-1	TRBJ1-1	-	CASSVTLSQGENTEAFF
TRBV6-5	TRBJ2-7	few	CASSYSPTYEQYF
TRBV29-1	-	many	CSVEGLAGVSYNEQYF
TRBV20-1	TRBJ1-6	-	CSASLGGANNSPLHF
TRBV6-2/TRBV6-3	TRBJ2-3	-	CASSYSSRGSTDTQYF
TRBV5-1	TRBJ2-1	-	CASSLGLAGGEQFF